A single sample gave rise to the 6 T cell receptor beta chains below, sequenced in a study of T cells in Graves' hyperthyroidism and ophthalmopathy (dated by TCRdb to the late 2010s). To prepare the library, multiplex PCR was applied. The run used an Illumina HiSeq 2000. The TCR beta CDR3 regions were amplified from the RNA transcripts. A first-round RT-PCR of the TCR CDR3 used the HTBI primer set with the Qiagen OneStep RT-PCR kit. TCRdb cleaned the public reads at Q25 with fastp, built clones with MiXCR and kept in-frame beta chains. Merged by CDR3 protein, the rows form single entries marked with the most common genes and DNA. Within this sample are 550,000 to 850,000 distinct CDR3 sequences, with around 20% of them counted one time only. The ten largest clonotypes hold 16% of the sample. What was sequenced was blood. These receptors were taken from a woman aged 45-65 years with Graves' hyperthyroidism that later progressed to Graves' ophthalmopathy.

Ten or more counts support this clonotype. The chain carries TRBV6-2 or TRBV6-3 and TRBJ2-4; perhaps TRBD2 as D (5 bases). The CDR3 has 14 amino acids. The V end was cut by 8 bases, the J end by 3 bases, with 14 bases between. CDR1 and CDR2 (germline): MNHEY, SVGEGT. This chain's CDR3 is CASLPAGRKNIQYF. The CDR3 region has the DNA TGTGCCAGCCTCCCCGCGGGCCGCAAAAACATTCAGTACTTC.

This clonotype was detected many times. This chain uses TRBV5-1 with TRBJ1-1; tentative D call: TRBD1 (5 bases). The ends were cut back, 4 bases at V and 3 bases at J, with 13 bases in the middle. The CDR3 is 14 residues long. Germline lookup yields CDR1 SGHRS and CDR2 YFSETQ. The CDR3 sequence is CASSEGPGDTEAFF. The CDR3 coding sequence is TGCGCCAGCAGCGAGGGACCGGGGGACACTGAAGCTTTCTTT.

This rearrangement joins TRBV19 to TRBJ1-2; maybe TRBD1 (6 bases). V was shortened by 0 bases and J by 6 bases, with 17 bases between the two germline ends. The CDR3 has 16 residues. Germline V gives CDR1 LNHDA, CDR2 SQIVND (reference sequence). The CDR3, as DNA: TGTGCCAGTAGTATAGATCGTCGGGGGCCCAACGATGGCTACACCTTC. Translated, it gives CASSIDRRGPNDGYTF.

As to this clonotype: Since a much larger clone is just one base distant, this may be a read error. The V call is TRBV7-9, the J call TRBJ1-1; 7 bases align to TRBD1. The CDR3 covers 15 residues. CDR1 and CDR2 from the germline V gene are SEHNR and FQNEAQ (reference sequence). The CDR3, as DNA: TGTGTCAGCAGCTCGCCGACAGGGAGGAACACTGAAGCTTTCTTT. Translated: CVSSSPTGRNTEAFF. Drawing the rest from reference TRBV7-9 and TRBJ1-1, the complete variable domain is DTGVSQNPRHKITKRGQNVTFRCDPISEHNRLYWYRQTLGQGPEFLTYFQNEAQLEKSRLLSDRFSAERPKGSFSTLEIQRTEQGDSAMYLCVSSSPTGRNTEAFFGQGTRLTVV.

As concerns this clonotype: It may be a read error: a sequence one base away is much more abundant. The chain is built from TRBV27 and TRBJ1-4; 9 bases are a match to TRBD1. The length of the CDR3 is 16 residues. Trimming cost V 3 bases and J 10 bases; bases outside gene matches: 12. Germline CDR1 MNHEY, CDR2 SMNVEV (reference sequence). CDR3 in amino acids: CASSFLPGQGHGKLFF. DNA for the CDR3: TGTGCCAGCAGTTTTCTTCCGGGACAGGGCCATGGAAAACTGTTTTTT.

This clonotype occurred many times. The genes are TRBV30 and TRBJ1-2, with 8 bases identical to TRBD1. This CDR3 region has 13 residues. After removal of 3 bases from V and 6 bases from J, the junction contained 6 bases not matched to a gene. Germline V gives CDR1 GTSNPN, CDR2 SVGIG (reference sequence). CDR3 region: CAWRVQGGNGYTF. CDR3 DNA: TGTGCCTGGAGGGTACAGGGGGGCAATGGCTACACCTTC.